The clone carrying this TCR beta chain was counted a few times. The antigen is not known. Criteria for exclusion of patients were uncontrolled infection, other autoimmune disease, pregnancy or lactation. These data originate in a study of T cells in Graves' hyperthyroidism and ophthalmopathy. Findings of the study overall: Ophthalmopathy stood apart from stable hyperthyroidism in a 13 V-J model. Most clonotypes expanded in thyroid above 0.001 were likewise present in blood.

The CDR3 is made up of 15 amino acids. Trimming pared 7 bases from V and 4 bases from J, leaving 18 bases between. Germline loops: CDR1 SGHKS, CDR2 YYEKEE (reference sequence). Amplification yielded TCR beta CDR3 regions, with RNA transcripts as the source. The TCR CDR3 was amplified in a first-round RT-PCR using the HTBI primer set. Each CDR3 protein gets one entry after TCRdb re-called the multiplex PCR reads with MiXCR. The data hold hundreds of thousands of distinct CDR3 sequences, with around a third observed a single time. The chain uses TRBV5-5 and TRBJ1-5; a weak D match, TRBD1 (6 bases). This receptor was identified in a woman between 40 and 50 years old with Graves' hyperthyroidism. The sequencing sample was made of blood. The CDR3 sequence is CASGLRTDRNQPQHF. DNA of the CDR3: TGTGCCAGCGGACTCCGTACGGACAGAAATCAGCCCCAGCATTTT.